The 16 T cell receptor beta chains below were found in one sample sequenced in a study of identical twins (dated by TCRdb to the mid-2010s). Library generation was performed with 5' RACE. The instrument given in TCRdb is Illumina HiSeq 2000. Using fastp trimming at Q25 and MiXCR clonotype assembly, TCRdb reanalyzed the public sequencing data and kept in-frame beta chains. CDR3 protein sequences are deduplicated, and each keeps its most common genes and DNA. This sample lists a few hundred thousand distinct CDR3 sequences; approximately 17% were detected once. Approximately 12% of the sample lies in the top ten. The sample was naive T cells sorted from blood. Per the publication, the cell subset or site label means: cells isolated with a human naive T-cell isolation kit. All receptors derive from a man in his fifties or sixties in good health.

The table lists this clonotype with many counts. J is TRBJ2-2 and V is TRBV5-1, with a tentative D call TRBD1 (6 bases). The germline V gene has CDR1 SGHRS and CDR2 YFSETQ. This CDR3 spans 14 amino acids. V dropped 3 bases and J dropped 3 bases, with 9 bases sitting between them. CDR3 residues: CASSWTVYTGELFF. DNA of the CDR3: TGCGCCAGCAGCTGGACAGTGTACACCGGGGAGCTGTTTTTT.

This rearrangement joins TRBV5-1 to TRBJ2-6; D remains ambiguous. Germline V CDR1 and CDR2: SGHRS, YFSETQ. This CDR3 region has 16 residues. V was cut by 2 bases and J by 4 bases, with 13 bases left in between. The CDR3 spells CASSLYAQAGANVLTF. The CDR3 nucleotides are TGCGCCAGCAGCTTATACGCCCAAGCCGGGGCCAACGTCCTGACTTTC.

This clonotype was observed a handful of times. The CDR3 is CASSYRDGHSVAFF. In nucleotides, the CDR3 is TGTGCCAGCAGCTATCGGGACGGTCATTCCGTAGCTTTCTTT. The chain recombines TRBV3-1 with TRBJ1-1; maybe TRBD1 (5 bases). CDR3 length: 14 amino acids. CDR1 and CDR2 from the germline V gene are LGHDT and YNNKEL (reference sequence). V was pared by 5 bases and J by 10 bases, with 20 bases between.

This clonotype has just a few counts. This sequence joins TRBV4-3 and TRBJ1-5; the match to TRBD1 covers 8 bases. V trimming: 3 bases; J trimming: 6 bases; junction bases outside the gene matches: 1. The CDR3 totals 13 residues. CDR1 LGHNA and CDR2 YSLEER come from the germline V gene. CDR3 sequence: CASSQDRVQPQHF. The CDR3, as DNA: TGCGCCAGCAGCCAGGACAGGGTTCAGCCCCAGCATTTT.

CDR3: CSVDAGRALGEQYF. The CDR3 DNA reads as TGCAGCGTTGACGCCGGGAGGGCCTTGGGGGAGCAGTACTTC. The rearrangement uses TRBV29-1 and TRBJ2-7; TRBD2 matches at 8 bases. Germline V gives CDR1 SQVTM, CDR2 ANQGSEA. The CDR3 contains 14 residues. J lost 7 bases, V lost 3 bases, and 11 bases had no gene match.

This sequence joins TRBV6-2 or TRBV6-3 and TRBJ1-2; TRBD1 aligns across 7 bases. CDR3 length equals 13 residues. The J segment lost 5 bases and the V segment lost 6 bases, leaving 6 bases of the junction unmatched. Germline V gene lookup returns CDR1 MNHEY and CDR2 SVGEGT. The CDR3 reads CASRWTGQYGYTF. CDR3 nucleotides: TGTGCCAGCAGATGGACAGGCCAGTATGGCTACACCTTC.

This clonotype was seen a few times. The chain carries TRBV7-2 and TRBJ2-7; D call uncertain. Germline CDR1 SGHTA, CDR2 FQGNSA. V was pared by 0 bases and J by 0 bases, with 9 bases between. This CDR3 spans 15 amino acids. The CDR3, as DNA: TGTGCCAGCAGCTTAGCAACTACACTCTCCTACGAGCAGTACTTC. Protein product: CASSLATTLSYEQYF.

This clonotype has just a few counts. CDR3 residues: CATSDLDPRGISNTDTQYF. The CDR3 nucleotides are TGTGCCACCAGTGACCTTGACCCGAGGGGGATATCGAACACAGATACGCAGTATTTT. The chain uses TRBV24-1 and TRBJ2-3; weak D call: TRBD1 (6 bases). V lost 4 bases, J lost 2 bases, and 24 bases lay in between. The CDR3 length is 19 residues. Germline V gene sequence: CDR1 KGHDR, CDR2 SFDVKD.

This rearrangement joins TRBV7-9 to TRBJ2-1; D call uncertain. V lost 5 bases and J 0 bases, leaving 11 bases between the germline ends. This CDR3 spans 15 amino acids. CDR1 is SEHNR, CDR2 FQNEAQ, per germline (reference sequence). This CDR3 reads CASSPGISSYNEQFF. CDR3 DNA sequence: TGTGCCAGCAGCCCAGGTATTAGCTCCTACAATGAGCAGTTCTTC.

With respect to this clonotype: A much larger clone lies one base from this, so it may be a read error. The gene calls are TRBV9 and TRBJ2-5; either TRBD1 or TRBD2 may fit D (5 bases each). The CDR3 totals 15 residues. CDR1 is SGDLS, CDR2 YYNGEE, per germline. The CDR3 sequence is CASSVAGDALETQSF. The CDR3 nucleotides are TGTGCCAGCAGCGTAGCCGGGGACGCCCTTGAGACCCAGTCCTTC.

This clonotype turned up a few times. The CDR3 DNA reads as TGTGCCAGCAGCTTAGGCGCCCTCCTGGGACTAGCGGGGGAGGATGAGCAGTTCTTC. It translates to CASSLGALLGLAGEDEQFF. This chain uses TRBV7-2 with TRBJ2-1, with 14 bases that match TRBD2. Trimming removed 1 base from V and 8 bases from J; junction bases left unmatched: 13. Germline-derived CDR1 and CDR2 are SGHTA and FQGNSA. The CDR3 runs 19 residues.

This sequence joins TRBV5-5 and TRBJ2-3, with 10 bases fitting TRBD2. CDR3 length: 16 amino acids. V trimming: 1 base; J trimming: 5 bases; junction bases outside the gene matches: 7. CDR1 SGHKS and CDR2 YYEKEE come from the germline V gene (reference sequence). The CDR3 sequence is CASSLTSGLAVDTQYF. DNA of the CDR3: TGTGCCAGCAGCTTGACCTCCGGACTAGCGGTAGATACGCAGTATTTT.

In its sample, this clonotype was seen a few times. This chain links TRBV18 with TRBJ1-3, with no clear D. V was shortened by 3 bases and J by 2 bases, with 14 bases between the two germline ends. The CDR3 totals 16 residues. CDR1 and CDR2 from the germline V gene are KGHSH and LQKENI. CDR3: CASSPVRPVPGNTIYF. CDR3 DNA: TGTGCCAGCTCACCCGTCCGGCCTGTCCCTGGAAACACCATATATTTT.

This clonotype appeared many times. The chain is built from TRBV7-2 and TRBJ2-3, with 9 bases matching TRBD2. Losses at the gene ends were 5 bases for V and 2 bases for J; bases not matched to a gene: 8. This CDR3 comprises 16 residues. The germline V gene has CDR1 SGHTA and CDR2 FQGNSA. The CDR3 loop reads CASSPILAGSTDTQYF. CDR3 DNA: TGTGCCAGCAGCCCAATACTAGCGGGTTCCACAGATACGCAGTATTTT.

This clonotype was seen many times. This sequence joins TRBV20-1 and TRBJ1-3; 10 nucleotides line up with TRBD1. The CDR3 loop spans 13 amino acids. CDR1 and CDR2 from the germline V gene are DFQATT and SNEGSKA (reference sequence). J was trimmed by 4 bases and V by 6 bases; bases with no gene match: 3. CDR3 sequence reads: CSATTGGGNTIYF. The CDR3 bases are TGCAGTGCAACGACAGGGGGCGGAAACACCATATATTTT.

The rearrangement joins TRBV7-8 to TRBJ2-7, with TRBD1 identical over 9 bases. V was pared by 1 base and J by 2 bases, with 12 bases of the junction left unmatched. Germline V gives CDR1 SGHVS, CDR2 FQNEAQ. This CDR3 is 18 amino acids long. CDR3 amino acids: CASSLVDNLGTGPYEQYF. CDR3 nucleotides: TGTGCCAGCAGCTTAGTAGATAACCTCGGGACAGGGCCCTACGAGCAGTACTTC.